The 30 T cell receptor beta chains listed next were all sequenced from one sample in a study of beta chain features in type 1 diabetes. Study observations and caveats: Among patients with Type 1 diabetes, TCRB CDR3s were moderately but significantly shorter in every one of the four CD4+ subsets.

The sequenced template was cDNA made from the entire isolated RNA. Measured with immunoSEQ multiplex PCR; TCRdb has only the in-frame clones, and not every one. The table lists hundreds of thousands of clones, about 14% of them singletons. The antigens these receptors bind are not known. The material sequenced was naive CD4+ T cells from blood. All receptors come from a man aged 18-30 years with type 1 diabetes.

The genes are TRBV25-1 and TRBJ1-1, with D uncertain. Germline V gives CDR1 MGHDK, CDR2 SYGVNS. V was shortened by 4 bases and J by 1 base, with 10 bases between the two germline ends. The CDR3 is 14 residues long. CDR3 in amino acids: CASSGPLGNTEAFF. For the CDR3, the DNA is TGTGCCAGCAGTGGCCCCTTGGGGAACACTGAAGCTTTCTTT.

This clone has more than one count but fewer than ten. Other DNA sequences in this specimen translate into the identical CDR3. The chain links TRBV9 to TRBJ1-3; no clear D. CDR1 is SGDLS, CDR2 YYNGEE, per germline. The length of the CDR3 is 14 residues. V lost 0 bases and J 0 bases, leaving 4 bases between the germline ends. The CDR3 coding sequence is TGTGCCAGCAGCGTAGAAGCCTCTGGAAACACCATATATTTT. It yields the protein CASSVEASGNTIYF. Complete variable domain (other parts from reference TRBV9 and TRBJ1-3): DSGVTQTPKHLITATGQRVTLRCSPRSGDLSVYWYQQSLDQGLQFLIQYYNGEERAKGNILERFSAQQFPDLHSELNLSSLELGDSALYFCASSVEASGNTIYFGEGSWLTVV.

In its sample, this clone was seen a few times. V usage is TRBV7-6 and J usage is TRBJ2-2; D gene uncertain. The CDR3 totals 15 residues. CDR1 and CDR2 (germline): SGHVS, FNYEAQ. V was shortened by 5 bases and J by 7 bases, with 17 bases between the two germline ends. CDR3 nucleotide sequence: TGTGCCAGCAGCCCAGACGAGATTGTATACGGGGAGCTGTTTTTT. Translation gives CASSPDEIVYGELFF.

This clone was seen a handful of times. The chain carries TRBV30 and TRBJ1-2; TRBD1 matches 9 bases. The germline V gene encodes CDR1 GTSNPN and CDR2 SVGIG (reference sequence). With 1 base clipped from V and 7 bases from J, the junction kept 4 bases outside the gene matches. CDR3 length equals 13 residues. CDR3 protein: CAWSGQGVAGYTF. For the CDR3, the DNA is TGTGCCTGGAGTGGACAGGGGGTTGCTGGCTACACCTTC.

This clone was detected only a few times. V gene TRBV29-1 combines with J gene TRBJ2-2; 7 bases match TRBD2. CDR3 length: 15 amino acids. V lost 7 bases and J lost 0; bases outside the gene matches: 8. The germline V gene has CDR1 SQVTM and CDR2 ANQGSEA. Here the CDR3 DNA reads TGCAGCGCCACGCGGGGGAACGCGAACACCGGGGAGCTGTTTTTT. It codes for CSATRGNANTGELFF.

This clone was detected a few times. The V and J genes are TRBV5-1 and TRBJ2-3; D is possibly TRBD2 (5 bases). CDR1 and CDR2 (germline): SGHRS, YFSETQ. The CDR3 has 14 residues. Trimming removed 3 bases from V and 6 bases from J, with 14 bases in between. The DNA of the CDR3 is TGCGCCAGCAGCTCGGACTCGCCTCGGGATACGCAGTATTTT. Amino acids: CASSSDSPRDTQYF.

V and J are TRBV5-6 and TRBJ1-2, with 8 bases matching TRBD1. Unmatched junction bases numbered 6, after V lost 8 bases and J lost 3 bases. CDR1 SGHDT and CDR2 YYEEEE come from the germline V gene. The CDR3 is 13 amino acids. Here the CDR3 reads CASGEGQDYGYTF. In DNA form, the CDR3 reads TGTGCCAGTGGGGAGGGACAGGACTATGGCTACACCTTC.

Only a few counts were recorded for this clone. CDR3: CAWTSGLGNTIYF. The CDR3 DNA sequence: TGTGCCTGGACCTCCGGACTTGGAAACACCATATATTTT. This chain joins TRBV30 and TRBJ1-3; D gene ambiguous. Germline V gene lookup returns CDR1 GTSNPN and CDR2 SVGIG (reference sequence). V lost 4 bases and J 3 bases, leaving 10 bases between the germline ends. This CDR3 comprises 13 residues. The entire variable domain, with the rest obtained from reference TRBV30 and TRBJ1-3, is as follows: SQTIHQWPATLVQPVGSPLSLECTVEGTSNPNLYWYRQAAGRGLQLLFYSVGIGQISSEVPQNLSASRPQDRQFILSSKKLLLSDSGFYLCAWTSGLGNTIYFGEGSWLTVV.

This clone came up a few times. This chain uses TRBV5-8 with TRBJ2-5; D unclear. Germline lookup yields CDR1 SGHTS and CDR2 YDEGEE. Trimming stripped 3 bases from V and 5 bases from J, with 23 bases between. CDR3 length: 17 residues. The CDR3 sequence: CASSYLLSTHRPETQYF. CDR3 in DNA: TGTGCCAGCAGCTACTTGCTCTCCACGCACCGACCGGAGACCCAGTACTTC.

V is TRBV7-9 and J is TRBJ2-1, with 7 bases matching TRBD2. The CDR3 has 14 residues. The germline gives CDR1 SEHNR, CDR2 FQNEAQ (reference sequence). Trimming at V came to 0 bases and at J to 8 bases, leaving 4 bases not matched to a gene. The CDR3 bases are TGTGCCAGCAGCTTAGCGGGAGGGAACGATGAGCAGTTCTTC. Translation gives CASSLAGGNDEQFF.

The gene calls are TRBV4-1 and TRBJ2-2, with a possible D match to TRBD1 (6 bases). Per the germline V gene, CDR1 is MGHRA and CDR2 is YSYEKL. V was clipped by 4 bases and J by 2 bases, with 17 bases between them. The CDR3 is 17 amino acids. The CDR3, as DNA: TGCGCCAGCAGCCCACAGGGTAGGGGTCTTAACACCGGGGAGCTGTTTTTT. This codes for CASSPQGRGLNTGELFF.

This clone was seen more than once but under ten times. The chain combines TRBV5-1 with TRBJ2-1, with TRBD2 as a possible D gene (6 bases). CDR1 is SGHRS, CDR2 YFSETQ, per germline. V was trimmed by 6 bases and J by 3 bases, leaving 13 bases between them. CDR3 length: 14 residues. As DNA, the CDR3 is TGCGCCAGCACCGGGGGAGACTTCTACAATGAGCAGTTCTTC. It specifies CASTGGDFYNEQFF.

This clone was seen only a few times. The DNA of the CDR3 is TGCGCCAGCAGCTTAAACCCTGCTGGGCCGGGGGAGACCCAGTACTTC. This translates into CASSLNPAGPGETQYF. This sequence joins TRBV5-1 and TRBJ2-5, with D perhaps matching TRBD2 (5 bases). Between the trimmed V and J ends, which lost 2 bases and 5 bases, there was a span of 19 bases. The CDR3 loop spans 16 amino acids. CDR1 SGHRS and CDR2 YFSETQ come from the germline V gene.

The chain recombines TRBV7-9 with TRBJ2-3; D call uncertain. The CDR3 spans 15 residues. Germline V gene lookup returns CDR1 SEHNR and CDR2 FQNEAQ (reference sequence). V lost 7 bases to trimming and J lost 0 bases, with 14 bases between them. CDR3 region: CASTQRNTSTDTQYF. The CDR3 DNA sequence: TGTGCCAGCACCCAAAGGAACACTAGCACAGATACGCAGTATTTT.

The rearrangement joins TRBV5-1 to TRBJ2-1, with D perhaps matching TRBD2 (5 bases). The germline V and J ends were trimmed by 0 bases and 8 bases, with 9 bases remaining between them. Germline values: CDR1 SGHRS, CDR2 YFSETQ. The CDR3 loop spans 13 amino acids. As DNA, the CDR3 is TGCGCCAGCAGCTTGGTCGGGAAGGATGAGCAGTTCTTC. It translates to CASSLVGKDEQFF.

The CDR3 is CASSPGTISTDTQYF. The CDR3 DNA sequence: TGTGCCAGCAGCCCCGGGACCATCTCCACAGATACGCAGTATTTT. V gene TRBV7-9 combines with J gene TRBJ2-3, with D perhaps being TRBD1 or TRBD2 (5 bases each). Trimming stripped 5 bases from V and 2 bases from J, with 14 bases between. The CDR3 consists of 15 residues. The V gene's germline CDR1 is SEHNR and CDR2 FQNEAQ (reference sequence). Full variable domain (missing parts from reference TRBV7-9 and TRBJ2-3): DTGVSQNPRHKITKRGQNVTFRCDPISEHNRLYWYRQTLGQGPEFLTYFQNEAQLEKSRLLSDRFSAERPKGSFSTLEIQRTEQGDSAMYLCASSPGTISTDTQYFGPGTRLTVL.

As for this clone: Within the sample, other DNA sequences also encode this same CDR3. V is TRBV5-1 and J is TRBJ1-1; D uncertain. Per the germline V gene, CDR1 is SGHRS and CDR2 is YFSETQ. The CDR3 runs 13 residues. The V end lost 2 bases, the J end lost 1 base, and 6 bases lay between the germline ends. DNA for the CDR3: TGCGCCAGCAGCTTAGAGACGAACACTGAAGCTTTCTTT. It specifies CASSLETNTEAFF.

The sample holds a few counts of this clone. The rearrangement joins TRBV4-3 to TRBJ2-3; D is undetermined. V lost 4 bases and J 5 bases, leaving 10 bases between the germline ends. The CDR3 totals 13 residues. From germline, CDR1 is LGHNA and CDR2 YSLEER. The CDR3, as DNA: TGCGCCAGCAGCCCAAATGGGAAAGATACGCAGTATTTT. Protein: CASSPNGKDTQYF.

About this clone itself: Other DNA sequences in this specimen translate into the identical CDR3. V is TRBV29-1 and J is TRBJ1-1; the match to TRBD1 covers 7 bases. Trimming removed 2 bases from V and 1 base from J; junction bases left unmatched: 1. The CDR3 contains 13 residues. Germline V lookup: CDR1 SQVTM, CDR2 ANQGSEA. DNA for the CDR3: TGCAGCGTTGAACGGACAGGGAACACTGAAGCTTTCTTT. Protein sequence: CSVERTGNTEAFF.

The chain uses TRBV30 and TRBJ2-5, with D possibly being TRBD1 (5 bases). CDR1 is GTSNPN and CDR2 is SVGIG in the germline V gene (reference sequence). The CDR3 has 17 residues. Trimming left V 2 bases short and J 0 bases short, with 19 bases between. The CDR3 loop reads CAWSPGGAGSYQETQYF. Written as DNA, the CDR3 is TGTGCCTGGAGTCCCGGCGGCGCAGGGTCATACCAAGAGACCCAGTACTTC.

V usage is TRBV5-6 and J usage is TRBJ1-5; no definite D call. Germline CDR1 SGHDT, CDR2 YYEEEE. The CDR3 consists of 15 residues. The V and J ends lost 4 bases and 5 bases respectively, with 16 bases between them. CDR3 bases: TGTGCCAGCAGCAGTGCCGGGGAGGGCGATCAGCCCCAGCATTTT. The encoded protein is CASSSAGEGDQPQHF.

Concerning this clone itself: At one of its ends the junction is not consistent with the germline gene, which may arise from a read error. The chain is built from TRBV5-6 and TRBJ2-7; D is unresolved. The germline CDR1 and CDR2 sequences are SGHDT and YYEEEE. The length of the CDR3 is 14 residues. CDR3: CASSYRAVSFEQYF. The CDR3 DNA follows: TGTGCCAGCAGCTACAGAGCCGTGTCCTTCGAGCAGTACTTC.

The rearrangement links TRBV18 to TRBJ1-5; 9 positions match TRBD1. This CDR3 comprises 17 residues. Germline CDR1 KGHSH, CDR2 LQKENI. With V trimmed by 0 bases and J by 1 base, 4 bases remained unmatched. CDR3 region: CASSPPRTGVSNQPQHF. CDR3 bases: TGTGCCAGCTCACCACCAAGGACAGGGGTCAGCAATCAGCCCCAGCATTTT. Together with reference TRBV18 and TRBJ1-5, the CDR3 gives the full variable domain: NAGVMQNPRHLVRRRGQEARLRCSPMKGHSHVYWYRQLPEEGLKFMVYLQKENIIDESGMPKERFSAEFPKEGPSILRIQQVVRGDSAAYFCASSPPRTGVSNQPQHFGDGTRLSIL.

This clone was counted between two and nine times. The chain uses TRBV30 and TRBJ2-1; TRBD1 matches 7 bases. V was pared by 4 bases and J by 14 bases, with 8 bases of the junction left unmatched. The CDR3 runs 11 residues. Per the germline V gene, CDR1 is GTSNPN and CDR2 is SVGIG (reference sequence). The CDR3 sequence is CAWNLQGKEFF. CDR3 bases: TGTGCCTGGAACCTACAGGGGAAGGAGTTCTTC.

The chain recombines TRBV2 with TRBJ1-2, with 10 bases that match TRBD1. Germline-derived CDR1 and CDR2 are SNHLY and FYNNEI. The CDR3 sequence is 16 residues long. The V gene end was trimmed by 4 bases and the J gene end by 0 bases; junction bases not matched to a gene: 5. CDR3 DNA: TGTGCCAGCAGTGGGGGACAGGGGAGGGCTAACTATGGCTACACCTTC. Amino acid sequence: CASSGGQGRANYGYTF.

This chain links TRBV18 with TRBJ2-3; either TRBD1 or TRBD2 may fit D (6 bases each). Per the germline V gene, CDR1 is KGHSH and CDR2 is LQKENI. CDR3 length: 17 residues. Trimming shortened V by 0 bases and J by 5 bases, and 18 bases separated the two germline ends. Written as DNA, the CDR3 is TGTGCCAGCTCACCACCGAACGACGGGGGCCCTCGAGATACGCAGTATTTT. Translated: CASSPPNDGGPRDTQYF.

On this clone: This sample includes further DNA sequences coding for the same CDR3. The CDR3 region has the DNA TGTGCCATCAGGGCGGACCAAGAGACCCAGTACTTC. It translates to CAIRADQETQYF. V gene TRBV10-3 combines with J gene TRBJ2-5; no firm D call. The CDR3 has 12 amino acids. The V end was cut by 6 bases, the J end by 0 bases, with 5 bases between. CDR1 is ENHRY and CDR2 is SYGVKD in the germline V gene.

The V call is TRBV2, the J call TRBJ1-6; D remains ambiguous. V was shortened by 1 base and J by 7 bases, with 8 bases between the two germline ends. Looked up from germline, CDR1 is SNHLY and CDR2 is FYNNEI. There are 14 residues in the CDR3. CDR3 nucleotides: TGTGCCAGCAGTGAAGAAGGGTCCAATTCACCCCTCCACTTT. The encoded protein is CASSEEGSNSPLHF.

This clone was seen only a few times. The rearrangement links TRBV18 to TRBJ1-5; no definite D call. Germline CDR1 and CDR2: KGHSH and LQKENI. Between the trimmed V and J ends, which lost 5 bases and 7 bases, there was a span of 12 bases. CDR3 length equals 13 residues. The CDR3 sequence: CASSSPAGQPQHF. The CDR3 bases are TGTGCCAGCTCATCTCCCGCGGGGCAGCCCCAGCATTTT.

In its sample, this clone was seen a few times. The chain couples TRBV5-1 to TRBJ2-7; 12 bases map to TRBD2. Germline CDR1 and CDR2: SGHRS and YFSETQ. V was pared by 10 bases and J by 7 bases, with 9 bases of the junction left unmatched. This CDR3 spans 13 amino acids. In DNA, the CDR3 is TGCGCCTCTCGGACTAGCGGGGCCTTGGAGCAGTACTTC. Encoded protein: CASRTSGALEQYF.